A selection of T cell receptor beta chains follows, all from one sample in a study of graft-versus-host responses after intestinal transplantation. Profiling relied on immunoSEQ multiplex PCR, and the TCRdb table lists in-frame clones only, not all of them. The sample yields about 97,000 clones, approximately 90% seen once. This specimen was PBMCs, taken about 450 days after intestinal transplant. These TCRs come from a human patient who received an intestinal transplant, so some T cells may come from the graft donor. CDR3s include the opening cysteine and the closing phenylalanine or tryptophan. D genes are given only for firm matches. Part of the rows lack a size; the others show once, few, many or a class for expanded clones.

j_gene,abundance,v_gene,d_gene,CDR3nt,CDR3aa
TRBJ1-1,NA,TRBV27,NA,TGTGCCAGCGCCCCGGGACTCCGGAACACTGAAGCTTTCTTT,CASAPGLRNTEAFF
TRBJ2-3,NA,TRBV27,NA,TGTGCCAGCAGTCCGGGGGGCCGCACAGATACGCAGTATTTT,CASSPGGRTDTQYF
TRBJ2-7,NA,TRBV5-1,NA,TGCGCCAGCAGGCCCTCGGGACTCCGCTCCTACGAGCAGTACTTC,CASRPSGLRSYEQYF
TRBJ2-7,few,TRBV6-5,TRBD2,TGTGCCAGCAGCCGACTAGCGGGGGCCTACGAGCAGTACTTC,CASSRLAGAYEQYF
TRBJ1-4,NA,TRBV5-1,NA,TGCGCCAGCAGCTCGGGACCGATGAATGAAAAACTGTTTTTT,CASSSGPMNEKLFF
TRBJ1-2,NA,TRBV6-6,NA,TGTGCCAGCAGGACGGGGGGTGACTATGGCTACACCTTC,CASRTGGDYGYTF
TRBJ2-7,NA,TRBV15,TRBD1,TGTGCCACCAGCAGGGACAGGGGGCCCTACGAGCAGTACTTC,CATSRDRGPYEQYF
TRBJ1-2,NA,TRBV15,NA,TGTGCCACCAGCAGAGACAGGCTAGCTAACTATGGCTACACCTTC,CATSRDRLANYGYTF
TRBJ2-7,NA,TRBV4-1,TRBD1,TGCGCCAGCAGCCAAGATTGGGGGACAGGGGACGAGCAGTACTTC,CASSQDWGTGDEQYF
TRBJ2-2,NA,TRBV18,NA,TGTGCCAGCTCCCGCATTGGGGGAGCGAACACCGGGGAGCTGTTTTTT,CASSRIGGANTGELFF
TRBJ1-2,NA,TRBV14,TRBD1,TGTGCCAGCAGCCTTTCGACAGGGATCTATGGCTACACCTTC,CASSLSTGIYGYTF
TRBJ1-4,NA,TRBV11-1,TRBD1,TGTGCCAGCAGCCAGGACAGGGCTAATGAAAAACTGTTTTTT,CASSQDRANEKLFF
TRBJ2-3,NA,TRBV4-2,TRBD2,TGTGCCAGCAGCCACTTAGCGGGGCGCACAGATACGCAGTATTTT,CASSHLAGRTDTQYF
TRBJ2-1,NA,TRBV7-9,NA,TGTGCCAGCAGCACCCACAATAGCCGGGATGAGCAGTTCTTC,CASSTHNSRDEQFF
TRBJ2-1,NA,TRBV7-8,NA,TGTGCCAGCAGCTTGAAACAGGGTTCGGGTGAGCAGTTCTTC,CASSLKQGSGEQFF
TRBJ1-4,NA,TRBV2,NA,TGTGCCAGCGTTCTCCGACCGGGACCCGGCCGAGAAAAACTGTTTTTT,CASVLRPGPGREKLFF
TRBJ2-1,NA,TRBV19,TRBD2,TGTGCCAGTAGTATCGGCGGGGGGGTTTCTGATGAGCAGTTCTTC,CASSIGGGVSDEQFF
TRBJ2-6,NA,TRBV19,NA,TGTGCCAGTAGTATCTACGGGCCCGGGGCCAACGTCCTGACTTTC,CASSIYGPGANVLTF
TRBJ1-1,NA,TRBV6-1,NA,TGTGCCAGCAGTGAATTAGGGCCCGAAGCTTTCTTT,CASSELGPEAFF
TRBJ2-2,NA,TRBV6-1,TRBD2,TGTGCCAGCAGTGAACTAGCGGGGGGCACCGGGGAGCTGTTTTTT,CASSELAGGTGELFF
TRBJ1-2,NA,TRBV29-1,NA,TGCAGCGTTCTGACCGATTTGTCCTATGGCTACACCTTC,CSVLTDLSYGYTF
TRBJ2-2,once,TRBV5-1,NA,TGCGCCAGCAGCTTGTGGGGCCCAGGCACCGGGGAGCTGTTTTTT,CASSLWGPGTGELFF
TRBJ2-7,NA,TRBV7-8,NA,TGTGCCAGCAGAGGACGCTCGGGGAGGTACGAGCAGTACTTC,CASRGRSGRYEQYF
TRBJ1-2,once,TRBV27,NA,TGTGCCAGCAGTCCCCTCCCTCAGGGAACCGGCTACACCTTC,CASSPLPQGTGYTF
TRBJ2-3,NA,TRBV9,NA,TGTGCCAGCAGCGTAGGTGGGGGGGCGGCAGATACGCAGTATTTT,CASSVGGGAADTQYF
TRBJ2-2,NA,TRBV5-1,NA,TGCGCCAGCAGCTTGGGAAGCACCGGGGAGCTGTTTTTT,CASSLGSTGELFF
TRBJ2-7,NA,TRBV11-2,NA,TGTGCCAGCAGGGGGATAATCTACGAGCAGTACTTC,CASRGIIYEQYF
TRBJ2-3,NA,TRBV5-6,NA,TGTGCCAGCAGCTTGTCTCAGCCAGATACGCAGTATTTT,CASSLSQPDTQYF
TRBJ1-1,NA,TRBV7-2,NA,TGTGCCAGCAGCCCTAGCCCCACAGGGTACACTGAAGCTTTCTTT,CASSPSPTGYTEAFF
TRBJ1-5,NA,TRBV23-1,TRBD1,TGCGCCAGCAGTCGCGACAGGGGGATCAATCAGCCCCAGCATTTT,CASSRDRGINQPQHF
TRBJ1-2,NA,TRBV7-9,TRBD1,TGTGCCAGCAGCCCCGACAGGGAACGGCGTGGCTACACCTTC,CASSPDRERRGYTF
TRBJ1-1,NA,TRBV9,NA,TGTGCCAGCAGCGTAGTGGCAGGGAGCACTGAAGCTTTCTTT,CASSVVAGSTEAFF
TRBJ1-2,NA,TRBV9,NA,TGTGCCAGCACCCCCGGCGGGAACTATGGCTACACCTTC,CASTPGGNYGYTF
TRBJ1-4,NA,TRBV11-1,NA,TGTGCCAGCAGCAAGAGGGGTCTGGAACTGTTTTTT,CASSKRGLELFF
TRBJ1-2,NA,TRBV19,NA,TGTGCCAGTAGACGGACCCCGGGTATTTCTAACTATGGCTACACCTTC,CASRRTPGISNYGYTF
TRBJ1-3,NA,TRBV6-5,NA,TGTGCCAGCAGCCCCGAGGGAAACACCATATATTTT,CASSPEGNTIYF
TRBJ1-2,NA,TRBV5-6,TRBD1,TGTGCCAGCAGCCCCGACAGGGGGCACTATGGCTACACCTTC,CASSPDRGHYGYTF
TRBJ1-5,NA,TRBV19,NA,TGTGCCAGTACCCTACTAGCAGGGCAGCCCCAGCATTTT,CASTLLAGQPQHF
TRBJ2-1,NA,TRBV10-1,NA,TGCGCCAGCAGTGAGGGCCTTAGGGATGAGCAGTTCTTC,CASSEGLRDEQFF
TRBJ2-7,NA,TRBV4-1,NA,TGCGCCAGCAGCCCCTTAGTGGGCTCCTACGAGCAGTACTTC,CASSPLVGSYEQYF
TRBJ1-1,NA,TRBV9,NA,TGTGCCAGCAGCGTAGTGGTGACCCCGAACACTGAAGCTTTCTTT,CASSVVVTPNTEAFF
TRBJ2-1,NA,TRBV13,NA,TGTGCCAGCAGCCCCTGGACCGCCGCGTTGTACAATGAGCAGTTCTTC,CASSPWTAALYNEQFF
TRBJ1-1,NA,TRBV10-3,NA,TGTGCCATCAGTGATTGGGCGACAGTTGAAGCTTTCTTT,CAISDWATVEAFF
TRBJ2-6,NA,TRBV13,NA,TGTGCCAGCAGCCGAGGGATCTCTGGGGCCAACGTCCTGACTTTC,CASSRGISGANVLTF
TRBJ2-1,NA,TRBV7-3,TRBD2,TGTGCCAGCAGCTTAAGCCCATGGGGGGGTCGGAATGAGCAGTTCTTC,CASSLSPWGGRNEQFF
TRBJ2-7,few,TRBV13,NA,TGTGCCAGCAGCTCCGGTTCAGTCTTGAACGAGCAGTACTTC,CASSSGSVLNEQYF
TRBJ2-7,NA,TRBV10-1,NA,TGCGCCAGCAGTGAGTCGAGCTCCTACGAGCAGTACTTC,CASSESSSYEQYF
TRBJ2-5,NA,TRBV18,NA,TGTGCCAGCTCACCGACCCAAGAGACCCAGTACTTC,CASSPTQETQYF
TRBJ1-4,NA,TRBV6-5,TRBD1,TGTGCCAGCAGTTACTCGGGACAGGATAATGAAAAACTGTTTTTT,CASSYSGQDNEKLFF
TRBJ2-1,NA,TRBV11-1,NA,TGTGCCAGCAGCTTAAGCAATGAGCAGTTCTTC,CASSLSNEQFF
TRBJ1-1,few,TRBV5-6,TRBD1,TGTGCCAGCAGCCGCAGGACAGGTCACACTGAAGCTTTCTTT,CASSRRTGHTEAFF